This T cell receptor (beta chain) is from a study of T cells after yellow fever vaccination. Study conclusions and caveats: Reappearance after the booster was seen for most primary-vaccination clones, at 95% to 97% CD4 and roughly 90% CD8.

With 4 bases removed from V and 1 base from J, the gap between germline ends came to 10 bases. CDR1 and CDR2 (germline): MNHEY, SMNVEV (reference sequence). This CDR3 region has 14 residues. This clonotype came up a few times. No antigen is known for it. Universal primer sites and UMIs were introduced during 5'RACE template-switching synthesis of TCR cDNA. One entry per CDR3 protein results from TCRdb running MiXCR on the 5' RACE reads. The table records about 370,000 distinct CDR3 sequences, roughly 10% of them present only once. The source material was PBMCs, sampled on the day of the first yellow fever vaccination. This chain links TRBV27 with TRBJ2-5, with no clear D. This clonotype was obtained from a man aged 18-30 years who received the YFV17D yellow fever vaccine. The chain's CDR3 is CASSSSHVQETQYF. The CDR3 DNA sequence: TGTGCCAGCAGTTCCTCCCATGTCCAAGAGACCCAGTACTTC.